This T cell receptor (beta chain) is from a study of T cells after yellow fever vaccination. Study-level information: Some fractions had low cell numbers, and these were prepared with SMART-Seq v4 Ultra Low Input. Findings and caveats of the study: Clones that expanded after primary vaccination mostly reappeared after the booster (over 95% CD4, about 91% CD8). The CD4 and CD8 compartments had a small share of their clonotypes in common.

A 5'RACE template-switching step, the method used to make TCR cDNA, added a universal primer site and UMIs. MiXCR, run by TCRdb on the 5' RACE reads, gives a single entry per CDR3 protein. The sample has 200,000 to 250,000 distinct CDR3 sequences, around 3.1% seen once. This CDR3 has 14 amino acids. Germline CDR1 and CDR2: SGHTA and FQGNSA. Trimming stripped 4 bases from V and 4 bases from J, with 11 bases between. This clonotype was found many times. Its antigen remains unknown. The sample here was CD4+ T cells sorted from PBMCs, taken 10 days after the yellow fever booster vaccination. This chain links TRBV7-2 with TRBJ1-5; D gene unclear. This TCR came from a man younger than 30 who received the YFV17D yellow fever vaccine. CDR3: CASSSRSGNQPQHF. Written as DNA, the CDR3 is TGTGCCAGCAGCTCCAGGTCGGGGAATCAGCCCCAGCATTTT.